Below, 24 T cell receptor beta chains from the same sample are listed, as sequenced in a study of CD8+ T cells in alopecia areata. Treatment of the sample: oral pan-JAK inhibitor, 5-10 mg twice daily. The sequencing template was cDNA reverse transcribed from extracted RNA. TCRdb's table, derived via immunoSEQ multiplex PCR, lists solely in-frame clones and lacks some. The sample records some 170,000 clones, about 55% being singletons. Specimen: CD8+ T cells sorted from blood, collected at week 24, from a patient treated with tofacitinib. These receptors came from a human donor with alopecia areata.

The chain combines TRBV25-1 with TRBJ2-6; D is uncertain. CDR3 length: 15 amino acids. CDR1 is MGHDK, CDR2 SYGVNS, per germline. Trimming cost V 0 bases and J 4 bases, with 7 bases left between them. The CDR3 loop is CASSEYAVGANVLTF. The CDR3, as DNA: TGTGCCAGCAGTGAATATGCGGTCGGGGCCAACGTCCTGACTTTC.

This clone was seen only a few times. This sequence joins TRBV30 and TRBJ2-1, with 9 bases that match TRBD2. CDR3 length equals 15 residues. CDR1 GTSNPN and CDR2 SVGIG come from the germline V gene (reference sequence). V trimming: 1 base; J trimming: 8 bases; junction bases outside the gene matches: 9. Written as DNA, the CDR3 is TGTGCCTGGAGTGGGTCTAGCGGGGTCCCCGATGAGCAGTTCTTC. Its translation: CAWSGSSGVPDEQFF.

This clone was found a few times. This chain links TRBV25-1 with TRBJ1-2; D possibly corresponds to TRBD1 (6 bases). Germline CDR1 reads MGHDK; CDR2 reads SYGVNS. With 4 bases removed from V and 4 bases from J, the gap between germline ends came to 19 bases. This CDR3 is built from 16 residues. CDR3 nucleotides: TGTGCCAGCAGTGGATCTCAGGGCGGGGGCAGCTATGGCTACACCTTC. It yields the protein CASSGSQGGGSYGYTF.

This clone was counted between two and nine times. V usage is TRBV27 and J usage is TRBJ2-1, with D hard to call. Germline CDR1 and CDR2: MNHEY and SMNVEV (reference sequence). This CDR3 is 14 amino acids long. The V gene lost 6 bases and the J gene lost 8 bases, with 17 bases spanning the gap. CDR3 loop: CASSPRGPEDEQFF. The CDR3 DNA is TGTGCCAGCAGCCCACGTGGCCCTGAGGATGAGCAGTTCTTC.

The chain couples TRBV6-5 to TRBJ2-7; 12 bases align to TRBD2. Germline V gene sequence: CDR1 MNHEY, CDR2 SVGAGI. V shed 7 bases, J shed 10 bases, and the junction held 14 bases outside the gene matches. The CDR3 sequence is 15 residues long. The CDR3 DNA reads TGTGCCAGCACTCTCCTAGCGGGGGGGCACCAGGTCCAGTACTTC. Amino acids: CASTLLAGGHQVQYF.

V gene TRBV29-1 combines with J gene TRBJ2-1; the D gene is possibly TRBD1 (6 bases). Trimming pared 7 bases from V and 4 bases from J, leaving 11 bases between. Germline CDR1 is SQVTM and CDR2 is ANQGSEA. The CDR3 covers 12 residues. CDR3 residues: CSAPGQYNEQFF. The CDR3, as DNA: TGCAGCGCCCCCGGACAGTACAATGAGCAGTTCTTC.

This clone was seen a handful of times. The chain combines TRBV13 with TRBJ2-1; TRBD2 aligns across 8 bases. This CDR3 is built from 18 residues. Germline V gene data show CDR1 as PRHDT and CDR2 as FYEKMQ (reference sequence). V shed 5 bases and J 0 bases; nucleotides not matched to a gene: 12. This CDR3 is CASSPARSGGHSYNEQFF. The CDR3 region has the DNA TGTGCCAGCAGCCCAGCTCGGAGCGGGGGCCACTCCTACAATGAGCAGTTCTTC.

The gene calls are TRBV6-5 and TRBJ2-7; TRBD1 is a possible D gene (8 bases). The CDR3 loop spans 14 amino acids. V dropped 5 bases and J dropped 3 bases, with 14 bases sitting between them. In germline, CDR1 is MNHEY, CDR2 SVGAGI. In DNA, the CDR3 is TGTGCCAGCAGTGAACAGGGGGGGTACTACGAGCAGTACTTC. Its protein is CASSEQGGYYEQYF.

V is TRBV30 and J is TRBJ1-2; D unresolved. Trimming took off 1 base at V and 6 bases at J, with 12 bases between the two ends. This CDR3 is 13 amino acids long. The germline V gene encodes CDR1 GTSNPN and CDR2 SVGIG (reference sequence). The CDR3 reads CAWSDPPADGYTF. The DNA for the CDR3 is TGTGCCTGGAGTGACCCCCCCGCGGATGGCTACACCTTC.

The chain is built from TRBV5-1 and TRBJ2-7; the D is unclear. Between the trimmed V and J ends, which lost 5 bases and 2 bases, there was a span of 14 bases. Germline CDR1 is SGHRS and CDR2 is YFSETQ. The CDR3 spans 14 residues. For the CDR3, the DNA is TGCGCCAGCAGGCAGAGTTGGGGTGCCTACGAGCAGTACTTC. Amino acids: CASRQSWGAYEQYF.

V gene TRBV29-1 combines with J gene TRBJ1-2; D is ambiguous. The ends were cut back, 7 bases at V and 4 bases at J, with 19 bases in the middle. CDR3 size: 14 residues. Germline V gives CDR1 SQVTM, CDR2 ANQGSEA. CDR3 nucleotide sequence: TGCAGCGCTCCGGACCCTTCCCTAAGCTATGGCTACACCTTC. Protein: CSAPDPSLSYGYTF.

The J gene is TRBJ1-5, the V gene TRBV4-1; D not resolved. The CDR3 spans 15 residues. The germline CDR1 and CDR2 sequences are MGHRA and YSYEKL. V lost 0 bases and J 3 bases, leaving 9 bases between the germline ends. This CDR3 is CASSQDNGYNQPQHF. The CDR3 DNA sequence: TGCGCCAGCAGCCAAGATAACGGATACAATCAGCCCCAGCATTTT.

This clone was seen only a few times. This rearrangement joins TRBV29-1 to TRBJ2-7, with D unclear. The germline V and J ends were trimmed by 2 bases and 2 bases, with 16 bases remaining between them. Germline V CDR1 and CDR2: SQVTM, ANQGSEA. The CDR3 runs to 15 residues. The CDR3 DNA reads as TGCAGCGTTGAAACGGCGGCAGGTACTGCCTACGAGCAGTACTTC. It codes for CSVETAAGTAYEQYF.

This clone was seen a single time. V and J are TRBV7-2 and TRBJ2-7; 8 nucleotides align to TRBD1. Germline assignment: CDR1 SGHTA and CDR2 FQGNSA. This CDR3 region has 16 residues. The ends lost 4 bases at V and 0 bases at J; junction bases unmatched: 8. The CDR3 here is CASSSLRTGSSYEQYF. CDR3 DNA: TGTGCCAGCAGCTCTTTAAGGACAGGGAGCTCCTACGAGCAGTACTTC.

This clone has a handful of counts. The chain recombines TRBV28 with TRBJ2-1; D remains ambiguous. Deletions cut 2 bases from V and 7 bases from J, with 3 bases between. Germline CDR1 MDHEN, CDR2 SYDVKM. The CDR3 runs 11 residues. The CDR3 loop is CASSLRNEQFF. The CDR3 DNA follows: TGTGCCAGCAGTTTACGGAATGAGCAGTTCTTC.

The chain carries TRBV4-3 and TRBJ2-7; possible D gene TRBD2, 7 bases. The germline CDR1 and CDR2 sequences are LGHNA and YSLEER. The V end was cut by 0 bases, the J end by 2 bases, with 11 bases between. This CDR3 is built from 15 residues. The CDR3 reads CASSQEGGGTYEQYF. CDR3 bases: TGCGCCAGCAGCCAAGAGGGCGGGGGCACCTACGAGCAGTACTTC.

This clone was seen a few times. CDR3 in DNA: TGCAGCGGCGAAGGGCAGGGGGAGTCCTACAATGAGCAGTTCTTC. This translates into CSGEGQGESYNEQFF. V usage is TRBV29-1 and J usage is TRBJ2-1; 7 bases fit TRBD1. J lost 1 base, V lost 7 bases, and 10 bases had no gene match. The length of the CDR3 is 15 residues. The germline V gene encodes CDR1 SQVTM and CDR2 ANQGSEA.

This chain links TRBV6-5 with TRBJ2-1; D is unclear. This CDR3 is built from 11 residues. V dropped 5 bases and J dropped 7 bases, with 6 bases sitting between them. Germline V gene data show CDR1 as MNHEY and CDR2 as SVGAGI. CDR3 nucleotides: TGTGCCAGCAGTCGAAAAAATGAGCAGTTCTTC. Translation gives CASSRKNEQFF.

V usage is TRBV7-2 and J usage is TRBJ1-5; no definite D call. Germline CDR1 and CDR2: SGHTA and FQGNSA. CDR3 length: 12 residues. V shed 2 bases and J shed 6 bases, with 5 bases lying between them. CDR3 DNA: TGTGCCAGCAGCTTACCGGGTCAGCCCCAGCATTTT. This encodes CASSLPGQPQHF.

The genes are TRBV5-1 and TRBJ2-7; D call uncertain. Germline CDR1 reads SGHRS; CDR2 reads YFSETQ. The CDR3 consists of 13 residues. V was trimmed by 4 bases and J by 7 bases, leaving 15 bases between them. CDR3 DNA sequence: TGCGCCAGCAGCGATAACCCAACGGAGGAGCAGTACTTC. Its translation: CASSDNPTEEQYF.

This clone has a single count. The chain couples TRBV9 to TRBJ2-3; 7 nucleotides align to TRBD2. V lost 5 bases and J lost 2; bases outside the gene matches: 8. CDR3 length equals 15 residues. The germline CDR1 and CDR2 sequences are SGDLS and YYNGEE. The CDR3: CASSPSGVNTDTQYF. In DNA, the CDR3 is TGTGCCAGCAGTCCAAGCGGGGTGAACACAGATACGCAGTATTTT. Combining the CDR3 with reference TRBV9 and TRBJ2-3 gives the whole variable domain DSGVTQTPKHLITATGQRVTLRCSPRSGDLSVYWYQQSLDQGLQFLIQYYNGEERAKGNILERFSAQQFPDLHSELNLSSLELGDSALYFCASSPSGVNTDTQYFGPGTRLTVL.

The count of this clone is one. The rearrangement links TRBV7-9 to TRBJ2-7; 9 nucleotides agree with TRBD1. The trim removed 8 bases at V and 3 bases at J, leaving 14 bases unmatched. The CDR3 has 16 residues. Germline-derived CDR1 and CDR2 are SEHNR and FQNEAQ (reference sequence). CDR3 sequence (DNA): TGTGCCAGCTCCGGGACAGGGAAATCCAACTTCTACGAGCAGTACTTC. It codes for CASSGTGKSNFYEQYF.

This CDR3 is CASSPLGGVQGGYTF. The CDR3 DNA follows: TGTGCCAGCAGTCCGCTGGGGGGGGTTCAGGGTGGCTACACCTTC. The rearrangement links TRBV6-5 to TRBJ1-2, with D perhaps matching TRBD1 (5 bases). With 5 bases removed from V and 7 bases from J, the gap between germline ends came to 20 bases. Germline lookup yields CDR1 MNHEY and CDR2 SVGAGI. CDR3 length: 15 residues.

The sample holds a few counts of this clone. The genes are TRBV7-2 and TRBJ2-2; D tentatively reads TRBD1 or TRBD2 (6 bases each). The V and J ends lost 2 bases and 6 bases respectively, with 7 bases between them. The CDR3 has 13 residues. Germline V gene lookup returns CDR1 SGHTA and CDR2 FQGNSA. CDR3 DNA sequence: TGTGCCAGCAGCTTACGGGGGCCCGGGGAGCTGTTTTTT. This encodes CASSLRGPGELFF.